The T cell receptor beta chain under discussion was sequenced for a study of control samples from healthy donors and cancer patients (TCRdb year 2020). Library generation was performed with the immunoSEQ multiplex PCR assay. TCRdb mirrors the immuneACCESS table, restricted to in-frame sequences. Some clones are absent from its copies; in checked studies, under half trace to an unresolved V gene, and the reason for the others is unknown. The sample records about 140,000 clones, around 94% of which are singletons. The top ten hold about 12% of the sample. Trimming removed 4 bases from V and 3 bases from J; the gene matches leave 4 bases unexplained. Based on the germline V gene (reference sequence), the CDR1 and CDR2 sequences are SGHNT and YYREEE. Reading from cysteine to phenylalanine, the CDR3 counts 15 amino acids. The entry retains the CDR3 DNA only, 45 bases that are in frame from base 1. With regard to this clone: The specificity of this receptor is unknown. No quality values exist for individual bases; no much larger clone is one base distant.

The chain couples TRBV5-4 to TRBJ2-5, and 12 bases in between align with TRBD2. Sequenced material: blood. The clonotype comes from a man aged 35 to 55 in good health. The base sequence is TGTGCCAGCAGCCCGACTAGCGGGGGTGAAGAGACCCAGTACTTC. Translated, this gives CASSPTSGGEETQYF.